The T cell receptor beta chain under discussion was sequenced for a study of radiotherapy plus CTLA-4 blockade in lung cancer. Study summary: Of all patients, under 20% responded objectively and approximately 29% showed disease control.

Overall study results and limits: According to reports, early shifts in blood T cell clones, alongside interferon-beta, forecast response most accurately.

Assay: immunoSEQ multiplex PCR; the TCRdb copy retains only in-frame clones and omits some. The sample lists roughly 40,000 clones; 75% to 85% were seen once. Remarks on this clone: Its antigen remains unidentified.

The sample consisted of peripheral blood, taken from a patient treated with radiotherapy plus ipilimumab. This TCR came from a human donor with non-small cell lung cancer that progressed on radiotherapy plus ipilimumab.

CDR3 protein: CASSTGDRGSGNTIYF. CDR3 bases: TGTGCCAGCAGTACAGGAGACAGGGGCTCTGGAAACACCATATATTTT. The chain links TRBV6-6 to TRBJ1-3; 8 nucleotides line up with TRBD1. CDR3 length: 16 amino acids. Germline V gene lookup returns CDR1 MNHNY and CDR2 SVGAGI (reference sequence). The junction had 6 bases not matched to a gene; V was cut back by 5 bases and J by 0 bases.